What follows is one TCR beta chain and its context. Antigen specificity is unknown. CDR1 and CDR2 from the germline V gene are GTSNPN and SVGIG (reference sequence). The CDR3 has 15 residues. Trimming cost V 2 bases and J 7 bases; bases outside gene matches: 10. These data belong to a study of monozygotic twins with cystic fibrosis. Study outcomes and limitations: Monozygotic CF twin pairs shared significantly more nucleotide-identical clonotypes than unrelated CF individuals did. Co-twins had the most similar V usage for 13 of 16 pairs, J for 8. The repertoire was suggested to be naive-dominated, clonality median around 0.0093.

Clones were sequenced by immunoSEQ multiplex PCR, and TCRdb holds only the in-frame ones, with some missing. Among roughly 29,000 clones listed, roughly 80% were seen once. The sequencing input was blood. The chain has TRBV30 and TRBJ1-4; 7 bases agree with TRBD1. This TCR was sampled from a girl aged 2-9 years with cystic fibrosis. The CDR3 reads CAWSRPQGDGEKLFF. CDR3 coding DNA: TGTGCCTGGAGTCGACCCCAGGGGGATGGTGAAAAACTGTTTTTT.